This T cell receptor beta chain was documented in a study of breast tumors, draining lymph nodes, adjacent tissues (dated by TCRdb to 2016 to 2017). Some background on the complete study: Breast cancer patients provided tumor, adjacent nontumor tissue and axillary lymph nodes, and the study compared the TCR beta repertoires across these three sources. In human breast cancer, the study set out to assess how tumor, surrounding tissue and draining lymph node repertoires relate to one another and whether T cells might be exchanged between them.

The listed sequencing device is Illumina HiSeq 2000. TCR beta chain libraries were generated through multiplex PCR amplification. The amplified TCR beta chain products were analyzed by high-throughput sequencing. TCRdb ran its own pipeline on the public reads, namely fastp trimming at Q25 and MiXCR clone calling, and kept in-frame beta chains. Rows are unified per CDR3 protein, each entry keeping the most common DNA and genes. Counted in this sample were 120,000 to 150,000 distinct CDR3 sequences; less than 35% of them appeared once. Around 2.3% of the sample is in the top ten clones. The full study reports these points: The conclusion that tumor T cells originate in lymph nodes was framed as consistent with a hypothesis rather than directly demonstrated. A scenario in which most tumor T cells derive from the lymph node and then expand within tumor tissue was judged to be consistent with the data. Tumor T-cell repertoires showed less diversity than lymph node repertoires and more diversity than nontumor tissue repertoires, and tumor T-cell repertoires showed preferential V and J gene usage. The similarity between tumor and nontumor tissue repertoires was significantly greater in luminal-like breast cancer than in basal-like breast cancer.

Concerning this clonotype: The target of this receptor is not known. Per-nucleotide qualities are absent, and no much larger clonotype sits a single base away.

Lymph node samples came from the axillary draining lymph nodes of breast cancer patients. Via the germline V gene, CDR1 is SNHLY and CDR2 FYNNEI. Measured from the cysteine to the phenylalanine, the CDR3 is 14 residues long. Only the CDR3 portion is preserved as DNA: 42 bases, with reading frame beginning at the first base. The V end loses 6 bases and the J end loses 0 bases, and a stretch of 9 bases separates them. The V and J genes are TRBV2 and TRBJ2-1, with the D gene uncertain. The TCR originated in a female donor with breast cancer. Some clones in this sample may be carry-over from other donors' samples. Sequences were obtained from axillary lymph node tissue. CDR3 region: CASRGASSYNEQFF. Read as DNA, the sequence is TGTGCCAGCAGAGGTGCGAGCTCCTACAATGAGCAGTTCTTC. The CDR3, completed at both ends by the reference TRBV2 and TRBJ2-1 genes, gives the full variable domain EPEVTQTPSHQVTQMGQEVILRCVPISNHLYFYWYRQILGQKVEFLVSFYNNEISEKSEIFDDQFSVERPDGSNFTLKIRSTKLEDSAMYFCASRGASSYNEQFFGPGTRLTVL.